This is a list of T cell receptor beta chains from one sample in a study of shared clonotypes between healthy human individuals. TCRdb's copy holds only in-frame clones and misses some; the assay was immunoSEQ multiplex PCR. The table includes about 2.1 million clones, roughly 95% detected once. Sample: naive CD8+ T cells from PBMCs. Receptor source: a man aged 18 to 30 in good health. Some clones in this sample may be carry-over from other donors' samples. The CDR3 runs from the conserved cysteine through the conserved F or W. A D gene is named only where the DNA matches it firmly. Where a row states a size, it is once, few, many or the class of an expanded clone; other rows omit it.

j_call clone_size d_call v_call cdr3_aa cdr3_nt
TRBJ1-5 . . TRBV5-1 CASSPQGQNQPQHF TGCGCCAGCAGCCCCCAGGGGCAGAATCAGCCCCAGCATTTT
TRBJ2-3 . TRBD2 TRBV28 CASSRLQRGRGTDTQYF TGTGCCAGCAGCAGACTTCAGCGGGGAAGAGGCACAGATACGCAGTATTTT
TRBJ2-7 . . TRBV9 CASSGTDHEQYF TGTGCCAGCAGCGGGACAGACCACGAGCAGTACTTC
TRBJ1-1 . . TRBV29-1 CSVSPERGGYGLNTEAFF TGCAGCGTTTCCCCTGAAAGGGGGGGATACGGGCTGAACACTGAAGCTTTCTTT
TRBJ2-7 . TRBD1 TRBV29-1 CSVAGTGSGEQYF TGCAGCGTGGCCGGGACAGGGAGCGGCGAGCAGTACTTC
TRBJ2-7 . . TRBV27 CAAIAATPYEQYF TGTGCCGCTATAGCGGCAACCCCCTACGAGCAGTACTTC
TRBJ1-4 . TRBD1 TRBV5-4 CASSLDRGLEKLFF TGTGCCAGCAGCTTGGACAGGGGTCTTGAAAAACTGTTTTTT
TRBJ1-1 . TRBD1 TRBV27 CASSFRRTGANTEAFF TGTGCCAGCAGTTTCCGCCGGACAGGGGCCAACACTGAAGCTTTCTTT
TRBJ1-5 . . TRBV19 CASSSGAGQPQHF TGTGCCAGTAGTTCGGGGGCAGGTCAGCCCCAGCATTTT
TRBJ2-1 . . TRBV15 CATSGMLTYSYNEQFF TGTGCCACCAGCGGGATGCTGACCTACTCCTACAATGAGCAGTTCTTC
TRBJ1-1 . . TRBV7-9 CASRRGNTEAFF TGTGCCAGCAGAAGGGGCAACACTGAAGCTTTCTTT
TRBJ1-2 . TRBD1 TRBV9 CASSETGQSNYGYTF TGTGCCAGCAGCGAGACGGGACAGTCTAACTATGGCTACACCTTC
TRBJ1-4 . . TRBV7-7 CASSEGCRSCEKLFF TGTGCCAGCAGCGAAGGGTGCAGGTCGTGCGAAAAACTGTTTTTT
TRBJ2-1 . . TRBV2 CASSVGRGYNEQFF TGTGCCAGCAGTGTTGGTCGCGGGTACAATGAGCAGTTCTTC
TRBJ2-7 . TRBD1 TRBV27 CASSLSDRDEQYF TGTGCCAGCAGTTTATCGGACAGGGACGAGCAGTACTTC
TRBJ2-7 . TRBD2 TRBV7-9 CASRGLVSYEQYF TGTGCCAGCCGGGGACTAGTCTCCTACGAGCAGTACTTC
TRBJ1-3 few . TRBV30 CAWSVKLSPFEYF TGTGCCTGGAGTGTAAAATTGAGCCCATTCGAATATTTT
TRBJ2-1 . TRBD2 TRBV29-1 CSGGLASYNEQFF TGCAGCGGGGGACTAGCTTCCTACAATGAGCAGTTCTTC
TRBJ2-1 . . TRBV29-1 CSARAGENEQFF TGCAGCGCGAGGGCCGGAGAAAATGAGCAGTTCTTC
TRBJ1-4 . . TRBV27 CATRPEATNEKLFF TGTGCCACCCGCCCAGAAGCAACTAATGAAAAACTGTTTTTT
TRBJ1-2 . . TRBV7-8 CASSLVFKGGGYGYTF TGTGCCAGCAGCTTAGTCTTCAAAGGGGGGGGCTATGGCTACACCTTC
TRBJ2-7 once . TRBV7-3 CASSLEPGSNEQYF TGTGCCAGCAGCCTTGAGCCCGGGAGTAACGAGCAGTACTTC